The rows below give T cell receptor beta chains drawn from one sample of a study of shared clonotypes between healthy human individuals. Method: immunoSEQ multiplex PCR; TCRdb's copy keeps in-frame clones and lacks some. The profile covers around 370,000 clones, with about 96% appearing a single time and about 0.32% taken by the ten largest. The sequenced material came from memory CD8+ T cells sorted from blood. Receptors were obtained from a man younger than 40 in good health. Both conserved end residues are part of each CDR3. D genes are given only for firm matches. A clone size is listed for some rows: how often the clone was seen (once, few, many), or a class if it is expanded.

CASSLAGTGQYF TGTGCCAGCAGCTTGGCCGGGACAGGGCAGTACTTC TRBJ2-7 TRBV5-4 TRBD1 once
CAISPQNYEQYF TGTGCCATCAGTCCGCAAAACTACGAGCAGTACTTC TRBJ2-7 TRBV10-3 . once
CASSPTGLGIWEQYF TGTGCCAGCAGTCCGACAGGGCTGGGGATATGGGAGCAGTACTTC TRBJ2-7 TRBV28 TRBD1 .
CASSPASANFYEQYF TGTGCCAGCAGCCCCGCTAGCGCAAACTTTTACGAGCAGTACTTC TRBJ2-7 TRBV28 . .
CAWSRTGTAGNTIYF TGTGCCTGGAGTAGAACAGGGACGGCTGGAAACACCATATATTTT TRBJ1-3 TRBV30 . once
CASSLVVGNTIYF TGTGCCAGCAGCTTGGTTGTTGGAAACACCATATATTTT TRBJ1-3 TRBV5-4 . .
CASSEGLAVTDTQYF TGTGCCAGCTCAGAAGGACTAGCGGTTACAGATACGCAGTATTTT TRBJ2-3 TRBV18 TRBD2 .
CASSIRTSGMNHEQFF TGTGCCAGTAGTATCAGGACTAGCGGGATGAATCATGAGCAGTTCTTC TRBJ2-1 TRBV19 TRBD2 .
CASAEGTTPLAKNIQYF TGTGCCAGCGCAGAAGGGACTACCCCTTTAGCCAAAAACATTCAGTACTTC TRBJ2-4 TRBV2 TRBD2 .
CASSPRVAYEQYF TGTGCCAGCAGCCCCAGGGTGGCCTACGAGCAGTACTTC TRBJ2-7 TRBV6-1 . .
CASSDRVEAFF TGTGCCAGCAGCGACAGGGTTGAAGCTTTCTTT TRBJ1-1 TRBV7-9 TRBD1 .
CASSLGGAVDTQYF TGTGCCAGCAGCCTAGGGGGGGCGGTAGATACGCAGTATTTT TRBJ2-3 TRBV11-2 . .
CASSIDAGGETQYF TGTGCCAGTAGTATAGACGCAGGGGGAGAGACCCAGTACTTC TRBJ2-5 TRBV19 TRBD1 .
CSVAANTEAFF TGCAGCGTTGCAGCGAACACTGAAGCTTTCTTT TRBJ1-1 TRBV29-1 . .
CASRQPNTEAFF TGTGCCTCCCGACAACCAAACACTGAAGCTTTCTTT TRBJ1-1 TRBV30 . .
CASSPGRREKLFF TGTGCCAGCTCACCGGGAAGGAGAGAAAAACTGTTTTTT TRBJ1-4 TRBV18 . .
CASSLGRVGELFF TGTGCCAGCAGTTTGGGGAGGGTTGGGGAGCTGTTTTTT TRBJ2-2 TRBV27 TRBD2 .
CASSTGLPSGANVLTF TGTGCCAGTAGTACGGGACTACCCTCTGGGGCCAACGTCCTGACTTTC TRBJ2-6 TRBV19 TRBD2 once
CASSPGESYNEQFF TGTGCCAGCAGCCCAGGGGAGTCCTACAATGAGCAGTTCTTC TRBJ2-1 TRBV4-2 . .
CASSYTGGNQPQHF TGTGCCAGCAGTTACACAGGGGGCAATCAGCCCCAGCATTTT TRBJ1-5 TRBV6-6 TRBD1 .
CASSLGLAKVPRTDTQYF TGTGCCAGCAGCTTAGGCCTAGCGAAGGTCCCCCGCACAGATACGCAGTATTTT TRBJ2-3 TRBV11-1 . .
CASPTGLAYEQYF TGTGCCAGTCCCACGGGACTAGCCTACGAGCAGTACTTC TRBJ2-7 TRBV19 TRBD2 .
CASSRAVWQETQYF TGTGCCAGCAGCCGGGCGGTTTGGCAGGAGACCCAGTACTTC TRBJ2-5 TRBV7-8 . .
CASSWGQETQYF TGTGCCAGCAGCTGGGGCCAAGAGACCCAGTACTTC TRBJ2-5 TRBV7-2 . .
CASSLMGGTSGFYNEQFF TGTGCCAGCAGCTTAATGGGCGGGACTAGCGGGTTTTACAATGAGCAGTTCTTC TRBJ2-1 TRBV7-9 TRBD2 .
CASSLAGRGGETQYF TGCGCCAGCAGCTTGGCCGGACGAGGGGGGGAGACCCAGTACTTC TRBJ2-5 TRBV5-1 . .
CASSRSGPTYEQYF TGTGCCAGCAGCCGATCAGGACCAACCTACGAGCAGTACTTC TRBJ2-7 TRBV11-2 . .
CASSRGFGAGAYEQYF TGTGCCAGCAGCAGAGGGTTCGGAGCGGGGGCCTACGAGCAGTACTTC TRBJ2-7 TRBV14 TRBD2 .
CASSGASGRRTDTQYF TGCGCCAGCAGTGGGGCTAGCGGGAGAAGGACAGATACGCAGTATTTT TRBJ2-3 TRBV10-1 TRBD2 .
CASSEWGGQTQETQYF TGTGCCAGCAGTGAATGGGGAGGACAGACTCAAGAGACCCAGTACTTC TRBJ2-5 TRBV25-1 . .
CASSLVGTATSGRANEQFF TGCGCCAGCAGCCTAGTGGGGACAGCGACTAGCGGGAGGGCCAATGAGCAGTTCTTC TRBJ2-1 TRBV5-1 TRBD2 once
CASSQRGTEAFF TGCGCCAGCAGCCAAAGGGGGACTGAAGCTTTCTTT TRBJ1-1 TRBV4-1 . .
CASSEGAVVFYF TGCGCCAGCAGTGAGGGAGCTGTCGTCTTCTATTTT TRBJ1-5 TRBV10-1 . .
CASSLEVGIAIQPQHF TGTGCCAGCAGCTTGGAGGTCGGGATCGCAATTCAGCCCCAGCATTTT TRBJ1-5 TRBV5-5 . .
CASSQEPLTSGIAGELFF TGTGCCAGCAGCCAAGAGCCCCTGACTAGCGGGATCGCCGGGGAGCTGTTTTTT TRBJ2-2 TRBV4-2 TRBD2 .
CASSWMNSNQPQHF TGTGCCAGCAGTTGGATGAATAGCAATCAGCCCCAGCATTTT TRBJ1-5 TRBV28 . .
CASSQIPPGRSLQETQYF TGCGCCAGCAGCCAAATTCCCCCAGGGCGCTCCCTCCAAGAGACCCAGTACTTC TRBJ2-5 TRBV4-1 . .
CASSPMQNTGELFF TGTGCCAGCTCACCAATGCAGAACACCGGGGAGCTGTTTTTT TRBJ2-2 TRBV18 . .
CATSKLAHNEQFF TGTGCCACCAGCAAACTAGCGCACAATGAGCAGTTCTTC TRBJ2-1 TRBV15 TRBD2 .
CASSPGKKIDRGGETQYF TGTGCCAGCTCACCGGGGAAAAAGATAGACAGGGGGGGGGAGACCCAGTACTTC TRBJ2-5 TRBV18 TRBD1 .
CASSLRGTGVQETQYF TGTGCCAGCAGCTTACGGGGGACAGGGGTCCAGGAGACCCAGTACTTC TRBJ2-5 TRBV7-6 TRBD1 .
CASSVEVNRVGDTQYF TGTGCCAGCAGCGTAGAAGTAAACCGCGTAGGAGATACGCAGTATTTT TRBJ2-3 TRBV9 . .
CASMRGLGRTTSINEQFF TGTGCCAGTATGAGGGGCCTAGGGCGGACCACCTCTATCAATGAGCAGTTCTTC TRBJ2-1 TRBV19 . .
CASSLTGLASYNEQFF TGTGCCAGCAGCTTAACAGGACTAGCCTCCTACAATGAGCAGTTCTTC TRBJ2-1 TRBV7-2 TRBD2 .
CSVTTSGVAGELFF TGCAGCGTTACTACTAGCGGGGTGGCTGGGGAGCTGTTTTTT TRBJ2-2 TRBV29-1 TRBD2 .
CASSYPDRGNQPQHF TGTGCCAGCAGCTACCCCGACAGGGGAAATCAGCCCCAGCATTTT TRBJ1-5 TRBV6-6 TRBD1 .
CASSPDRGSNQPQHF TGCGCCAGCAGCCCCGACAGGGGGAGCAATCAGCCCCAGCATTTT TRBJ1-5 TRBV10-1 TRBD1 few
CASSLALIAGQNEQYF TGTGCCAGCAGCTTAGCATTAATAGCGGGACAGAACGAGCAGTACTTC TRBJ2-7 TRBV7-2 . .
CASSTGTYGYTF TGTGCCAGCTCCACAGGGACCTATGGCTACACCTTC TRBJ1-2 TRBV18 . .
CASSSTGGSGYTF TGTGCCAGCAGCTCGACAGGGGGCAGTGGCTACACCTTC TRBJ1-2 TRBV11-3 TRBD1 .
CATKATDYSNQPQHF TGTGCCACCAAGGCGACAGATTATAGCAATCAGCCCCAGCATTTT TRBJ1-5 TRBV19 . .
CASSQVGTGRTGELFF TGCGCCAGCAGCCAAGTCGGGACAGGGAGGACCGGGGAGCTGTTTTTT TRBJ2-2 TRBV4-1 TRBD1 .
CASTIDRGNYGYTF TGTGCCAGCACCATAGACAGGGGAAACTATGGCTACACCTTC TRBJ1-2 TRBV7-2 TRBD1 .
CASSLSRGSNQPQHF TGTGCCAGCAGTTTATCGAGGGGGAGCAATCAGCCCCAGCATTTT TRBJ1-5 TRBV27 . .
CASSLSPKGGDEQYF TGTGCCAGCAGCTTGTCCCCTAAAGGCGGCGACGAGCAGTACTTC TRBJ2-7 TRBV5-6 . .
CASSPLTNEKLFF TGTGCCAGCAGCCCGCTGACTAATGAAAAACTGTTTTTT TRBJ1-4 TRBV12-1 . .
CASSSWEGYGYTF TGTGCCAGCAGTTCATGGGAGGGCTATGGCTACACCTTC TRBJ1-2 TRBV28 . .
CASSQGETQYF TGCGCCAGCAGTCAGGGAGAGACCCAGTACTTC TRBJ2-5 TRBV23-1 . .
CASSPHEGGEQYF TGTGCCAGCAGCCCTCATGAGGGAGGCGAGCAGTACTTC TRBJ2-7 TRBV7-3 . .
CASSAGQPPYEQYF TGTGCCAGCAGCGCGGGACAGCCTCCCTACGAGCAGTACTTC TRBJ2-7 TRBV7-2 . few